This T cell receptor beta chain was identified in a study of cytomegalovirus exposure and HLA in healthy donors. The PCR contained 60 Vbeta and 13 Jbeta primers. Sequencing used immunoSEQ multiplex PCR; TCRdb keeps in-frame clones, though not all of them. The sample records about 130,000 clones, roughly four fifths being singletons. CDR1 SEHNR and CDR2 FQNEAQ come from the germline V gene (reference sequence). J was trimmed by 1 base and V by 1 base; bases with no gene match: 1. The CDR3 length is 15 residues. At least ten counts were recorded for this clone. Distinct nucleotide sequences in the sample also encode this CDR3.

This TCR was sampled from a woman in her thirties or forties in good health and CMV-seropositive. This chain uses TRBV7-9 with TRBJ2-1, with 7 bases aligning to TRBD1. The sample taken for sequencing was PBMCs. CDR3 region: CASSLDRGSYNEQFF. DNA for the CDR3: TGTGCCAGCAGCTTAGACAGGGGTTCCTACAATGAGCAGTTCTTC.